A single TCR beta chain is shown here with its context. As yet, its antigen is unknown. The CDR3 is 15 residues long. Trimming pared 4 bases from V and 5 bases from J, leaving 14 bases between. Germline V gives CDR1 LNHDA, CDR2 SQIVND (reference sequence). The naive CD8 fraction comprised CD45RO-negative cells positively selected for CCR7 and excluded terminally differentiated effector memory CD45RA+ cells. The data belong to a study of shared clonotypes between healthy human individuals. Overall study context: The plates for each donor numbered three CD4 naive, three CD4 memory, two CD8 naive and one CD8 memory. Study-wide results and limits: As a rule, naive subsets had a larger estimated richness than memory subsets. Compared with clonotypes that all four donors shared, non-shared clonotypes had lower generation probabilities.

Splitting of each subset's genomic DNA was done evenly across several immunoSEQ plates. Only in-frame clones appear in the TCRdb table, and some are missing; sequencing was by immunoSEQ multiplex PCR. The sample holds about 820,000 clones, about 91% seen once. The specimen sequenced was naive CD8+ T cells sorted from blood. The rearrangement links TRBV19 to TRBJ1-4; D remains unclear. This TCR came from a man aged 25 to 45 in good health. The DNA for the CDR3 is TGTGCCAGTAGTACCCTAGAGCCGAACAATGAAAAACTGTTTTTT. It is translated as CASSTLEPNNEKLFF.